What follows are 25 T cell receptor beta chains derived from one specimen sequenced in a study of identical twins. TCRdb re-analysed the 5' RACE reads in MiXCR, keeping a single row per CDR3 protein. Among 500,000 to 600,000 distinct CDR3 sequences listed, 20% to 25% were seen once. These same data were also listed under a study on T cells expressing NK-cell markers.

What was sequenced was CD4+ T cells sorted from blood. The receptors originated from a woman aged 18-29 years in good health.

Many counts were recorded for this clonotype. The chain is built from TRBV7-9 and TRBJ2-3; 9 bases are shared with TRBD2. The CDR3 covers 14 residues. The J segment lost 6 bases and the V segment lost 5 bases, leaving 6 bases of the junction unmatched. Germline V gene sequence: CDR1 SEHNR, CDR2 FQNEAQ (reference sequence). The CDR3 here is CASSMRGGPDTQYF. The DNA of the CDR3 is TGTGCCAGCAGCATGCGGGGGGGCCCCGATACGCAGTATTTT.

This clonotype turned up a few times. The CDR3 DNA reads TGTGCCAGCAGTTCGTACGGGACTAGCGGGAATCGAAACATTCAGTACTTC. Amino acids: CASSSYGTSGNRNIQYF. The chain employs TRBV12-3 or TRBV12-4 and TRBJ2-4; 13 bases match TRBD2. The V and J ends lost 4 bases and 6 bases, in that order; junction bases with no gene match: 9. CDR3 size: 17 residues.

The rearrangement joins TRBV25-1 to TRBJ2-3; D is perhaps TRBD2 (5 bases). V lost 5 bases and J lost 6, with 18 bases in between. CDR3 length: 15 amino acids. Germline-derived CDR1 and CDR2 are MGHDK and SYGVNS. CDR3 DNA sequence: TGTGCCAGCAGTTCCCCCGCTAGGACGGGGGATACGCAGTATTTT. It specifies CASSSPARTGDTQYF.

The chain couples TRBV12-3 or TRBV12-4 to TRBJ2-7, with TRBD2 matching 7 bases. V dropped 2 bases and J dropped 1; count of bases not matched to a gene: 5. This CDR3 is 15 amino acids long. This CDR3 is CASSLSGDGSYEQYF. The CDR3, as DNA: TGTGCCAGCAGTTTAAGCGGGGACGGGTCCTACGAGCAGTACTTC.

The J gene is TRBJ2-7, the V gene TRBV20-1; a possible D gene is TRBD1 (5 bases). The V gene lost 1 base and the J gene lost 3 bases, with 10 bases spanning the gap. In germline, CDR1 is DFQATT, CDR2 SNEGSKA (reference sequence). This CDR3 region has 13 residues. The CDR3 sequence is CSARGQGYYEQYF. In nucleotides, the CDR3 is TGCAGTGCTAGAGGTCAGGGTTACTACGAGCAGTACTTC.

In DNA form, the CDR3 reads TGCGCCAGCAGCCAAGAGTTTGCGCAGGACTACGAGCAGTACTTC. Its protein product is CASSQEFAQDYEQYF. The J gene is TRBJ2-7, the V gene TRBV4-1; no clear D gene. The germline V and J ends were trimmed by 0 bases and 3 bases, with 12 bases remaining between them. The CDR3 is made up of 15 amino acids. Germline assignment: CDR1 MGHRA and CDR2 YSYEKL.

This clonotype showed up just a few times. The chain employs TRBV20-1 and TRBJ2-1; 9 bases map to TRBD2. CDR3 length: 14 residues. Germline CDR1 is DFQATT and CDR2 is SNEGSKA (reference sequence). With 6 bases clipped from V and 7 bases from J, the junction kept 10 bases outside the gene matches. This CDR3 reads CSADRRGGRNEQFF. DNA of the CDR3: TGCAGTGCAGACCGGCGGGGGGGGAGAAATGAGCAGTTCTTC.

V is TRBV10-3 and J is TRBJ2-3, with TRBD2 matching over 8 bases. The CDR3 runs to 14 residues. Germline CDR1 is ENHRY and CDR2 is SYGVKD. V shed 5 bases and J 2 bases; nucleotides not matched to a gene: 3. The CDR3 sequence is CAISRAGDTDTQYF. DNA for the CDR3: TGTGCCATCAGTCGAGCGGGGGACACAGATACGCAGTATTTT.

The gene calls are TRBV20-1 and TRBJ2-7; D possibly corresponds to TRBD2 (6 bases). This CDR3 spans 13 amino acids. Trimming took off 5 bases at V and 6 bases at J, with 17 bases between the two ends. CDR1 and CDR2 from the germline V gene are DFQATT and SNEGSKA (reference sequence). Here the CDR3 reads CSAGRGSDVEQYF. The CDR3 DNA follows: TGCAGTGCTGGTCGGGGGTCGGATGTCGAGCAGTACTTC.

This clonotype has only a few counts. This chain uses TRBV15 with TRBJ2-1; 7 nucleotides agree with TRBD1. This CDR3 is built from 19 residues. Losses at the gene ends were 4 bases for V and 0 bases for J; bases not matched to a gene: 15. Germline CDR1 reads LNHNV; CDR2 reads YYDKDF (reference sequence). The CDR3 is CATSTLTPTGQSSYNEQFF. The DNA of the CDR3 is TGTGCCACCAGCACCCTGACACCGACAGGGCAGAGCTCCTACAATGAGCAGTTCTTC.

This clonotype was seen only a few times. V gene TRBV20-1 combines with J gene TRBJ1-5; TRBD1 agrees at 8 bases. After removal of 0 bases from V and 8 bases from J, the junction contained 6 bases not matched to a gene. CDR3 size: 14 residues. In germline, CDR1 is DFQATT, CDR2 SNEGSKA (reference sequence). The CDR3 sequence is CSARDLRGRKPQHF. CDR3 DNA sequence: TGCAGTGCTAGAGATCTCAGGGGGCGAAAGCCCCAGCATTTT.

This chain links TRBV24-1 with TRBJ1-5; D not resolved. Germline V gene sequence: CDR1 KGHDR, CDR2 SFDVKD. The CDR3 is made up of 14 amino acids. V dropped 4 bases and J dropped 6 bases, with 12 bases sitting between them. The CDR3 coding sequence is TGTGCCACCAGTGACCCCGGAGGGCTTCAGCCCCAGCATTTT. Its protein is CATSDPGGLQPQHF.

At least ten counts were recorded for this clonotype. The chain employs TRBV20-1 and TRBJ2-3, with TRBD2 matching 7 bases. CDR1 is DFQATT, CDR2 SNEGSKA, per germline (reference sequence). The CDR3 length is 16 residues. The trim removed 5 bases at V and 0 bases at J, leaving 11 bases unmatched. CDR3 nucleotide sequence: TGCAGTGCTCCTAAGGGGCCTAGCGGTAGCACAGATACGCAGTATTTT. Residues: CSAPKGPSGSTDTQYF.

The chain has TRBV5-1 and TRBJ2-7, with D unresolved. V was trimmed by 4 bases and J by 3 bases, leaving 5 bases between them. The CDR3 spans 11 residues. Germline assignment: CDR1 SGHRS and CDR2 YFSETQ. CDR3 sequence: CASSHYYEQYF. The CDR3 nucleotides read TGCGCCAGCAGCCACTACTACGAGCAGTACTTC.

The CDR3: CSASEGNTYYEQYF. Written as DNA, the CDR3 is TGCAGTGCTAGTGAAGGGAACACCTACTACGAGCAGTACTTC. The rearrangement links TRBV20-1 to TRBJ2-7, with D uncertain. Trimming left V 3 bases short and J 3 bases short, with 15 bases between. The CDR3 has 14 residues. Germline-derived CDR1 and CDR2 are DFQATT and SNEGSKA (reference sequence).

This clonotype was counted a single time. Because it lacks the conserved phenylalanine or tryptophan at the end, this CDR3 is likely a read error. This chain connects TRBV6-1 to TRBJ2-7; 7 bases are a match to TRBD1. The germline CDR1 and CDR2 sequences are MNHNS and SASEGT. The CDR3 totals 14 residues. V trimming: 2 bases; J trimming: 2 bases; junction bases outside the gene matches: 3. DNA of the CDR3: TGTGCCAGCAGTGAACGGACAGGCCCCTACGAGCAGTACCTC. Its protein product is CASSERTGPYEQYL.

The chain uses TRBV12-3 or TRBV12-4 and TRBJ2-7; no reliable D call. This CDR3 contains 16 residues. V was clipped by 0 bases and J by 3 bases, with 15 bases between them. The CDR3 loop reads CASSLARSPRYYEQYF. CDR3 in DNA: TGTGCCAGCAGTTTAGCGCGCTCACCCAGATACTACGAGCAGTACTTC.

In its sample, this clonotype was seen a few times. The gene calls are TRBV20-1 and TRBJ2-2; the match to TRBD1 covers 9 bases. Germline lookup yields CDR1 DFQATT and CDR2 SNEGSKA (reference sequence). V dropped 8 bases and J dropped 4; count of bases not matched to a gene: 8. This CDR3 contains 14 residues. CDR3 in DNA: TGCAGTTCCCCCCGGGACAGGGTCACCGGGGAGCTGTTTTTT. This sequence encodes CSSPRDRVTGELFF.

This clonotype was counted a few times. The rearrangement links TRBV29-1 to TRBJ2-7, with 9 positions matching TRBD1. Germline-derived CDR1 and CDR2 are SQVTM and ANQGSEA. With 5 bases clipped from V and 2 bases from J, the junction kept 4 bases outside the gene matches. This CDR3 has 13 residues. In DNA form, the CDR3 reads TGCAGCGTTCAAGGGACAGGGACCTACGAGCAGTACTTC. The encoded protein is CSVQGTGTYEQYF.

This clonotype was counted between two and nine times. The chain employs TRBV12-3 or TRBV12-4 and TRBJ1-1, with D tentatively TRBD1 (6 bases). The V and J ends lost 6 bases and 7 bases respectively, with 18 bases between them. This CDR3 spans 14 amino acids. This CDR3 is CASSYTGGPGEAFF. CDR3 bases: TGTGCCAGCAGCTACACGGGGGGCCCTGGTGAAGCTTTCTTT.

A single count supports this clonotype. This chain joins TRBV6-2 or TRBV6-3 and TRBJ2-5, with TRBD1 matching over 8 bases. The V and J ends lost 2 bases and 5 bases, in that order; junction bases with no gene match: 7. This CDR3 is 15 amino acids long. In germline, CDR1 is MNHEY, CDR2 SVGEGT. The CDR3: CASSYTTGGMETQYF. CDR3 nucleotide sequence: TGTGCCAGCAGTTACACCACAGGGGGAATGGAGACCCAGTACTTC.

A few counts support this clonotype. The rearrangement uses TRBV9 and TRBJ1-5; possible D gene TRBD1, 6 bases. Germline V gene sequence: CDR1 SGDLS, CDR2 YYNGEE. The V end lost 4 bases, the J end lost 7 bases, and 15 bases lay between the germline ends. The CDR3 consists of 14 residues. CDR3 region: CASSPGGARQPQHF. The CDR3 DNA reads as TGTGCCAGCAGCCCTGGGGGGGCTCGGCAGCCCCAGCATTTT.

Regarding this clonotype: The germline gene is not matched at one end of the junction; a read error may be the cause. The gene calls are TRBV20-1 and TRBJ1-5; D remains ambiguous. The germline gives CDR1 DFQATT, CDR2 SNEGSKA (reference sequence). CDR3 length: 13 amino acids. CDR3 region: CSARGGSNHPQHF. The DNA for the CDR3 is TGCAGTGCTAGAGGGGGTAGCAATCACCCCCAGCATTTT.

The chain combines TRBV29-1 with TRBJ1-2; TRBD1 aligns across 11 bases. Trimming at V came to 6 bases and at J to 3 bases, leaving 6 bases not matched to a gene. CDR3 length: 14 residues. The germline V gene encodes CDR1 SQVTM and CDR2 ANQGSEA. CDR3 loop: CSVAPGQGDYGYTF. The CDR3 region has the DNA TGCAGCGTCGCGCCGGGACAGGGGGACTATGGCTACACCTTC.

This chain uses TRBV7-9 with TRBJ1-2, with D unresolved. V was trimmed by 5 bases and J by 4 bases, leaving 5 bases between them. The CDR3 covers 11 residues. Germline V gene data show CDR1 as SEHNR and CDR2 as FQNEAQ (reference sequence). CDR3 residues: CASSRIYGYTF. The CDR3 region has the DNA TGTGCCAGCAGCCGTATCTATGGCTACACCTTC.